This T cell receptor (beta chain) was sequenced during a study of OX40 agonist ivuxolimab in advanced cancers. This clone was counted a few times. Its specificity is unknown. The table came from immunoSEQ multiplex PCR; TCRdb's copy has only in-frame clones and leaves some out. The table includes about 12,000 clones, roughly three quarters detected once. Study-level results: CD4+ and CD8+ blood T cells expanded clonally by week 6 at 0.1 to 3.0 mg/kg.

Trimming pared 5 bases from V and 5 bases from J, leaving 10 bases between. The CDR3 spans 12 residues. CDR1 SGHTA and CDR2 FQGNSA come from the germline V gene. The V and J genes are TRBV7-2 and TRBJ2-7; TRBD1 might be the D (6 bases). This sequence was found in an adult with an advanced solid tumor such as melanoma, head and neck, liver or kidney cancer. Sequenced here: CD4+ or CD8+ T cells sorted from blood, sampled in a trial of the OX40 agonist ivuxolimab. The CDR3 loop is CASSRTGNEQYF. CDR3 coding DNA: TGTGCCAGCAGCCGTACAGGGAACGAGCAGTACTTC.